This T cell receptor (beta chain) emerged from a study of OX40 agonist ivuxolimab in advanced cancers. General study points: At 0.1 to 3.0 mg/kg and by week 6, clonal expansion occurred in CD4+ and CD8+ blood T cells. Certain nonresponding patients likewise had low normalized T-cell clonal expansion. Clonal expansion in partial responders at 0.1-3.0 mg/kg ranked among the lowest.

Germline CDR1 is MGHRA and CDR2 is YSYEKL. The CDR3 is 14 residues long. The J segment lost 5 bases and the V segment lost 1 base, leaving 2 bases of the junction unmatched. About this clone: The antigen remains undetermined.

Method: immunoSEQ multiplex PCR; TCRdb's copy keeps in-frame clones and lacks some. Of approximately 26,000 clones detected, approximately 85% appear once; the ten largest clones hold 34%. The sample in question was CD4+ or CD8+ T cells sorted from blood, obtained in a trial of the OX40 agonist ivuxolimab. The TCR sequence derives from an adult with an advanced solid tumor such as melanoma, head and neck, liver or kidney cancer. The chain links TRBV4-1 to TRBJ1-5; TRBD1 aligns across 7 bases. CDR3 loop: CASSQGDSDQPQHF. CDR3 coding DNA: TGCGCCAGCAGCCAAGGGGACAGCGATCAGCCCCAGCATTTT.